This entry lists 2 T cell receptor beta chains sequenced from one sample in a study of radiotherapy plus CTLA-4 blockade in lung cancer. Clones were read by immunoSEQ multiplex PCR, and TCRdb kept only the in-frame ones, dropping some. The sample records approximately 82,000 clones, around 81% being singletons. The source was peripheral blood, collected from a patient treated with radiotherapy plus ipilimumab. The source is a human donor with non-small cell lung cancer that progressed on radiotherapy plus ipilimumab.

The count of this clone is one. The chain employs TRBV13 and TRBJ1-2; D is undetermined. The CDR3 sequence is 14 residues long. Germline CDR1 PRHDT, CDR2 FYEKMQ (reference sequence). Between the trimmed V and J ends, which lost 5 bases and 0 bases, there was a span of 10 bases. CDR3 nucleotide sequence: TGTGCCAGCAGCCCCCGCCAAGCTAACTATGGCTACACCTTC. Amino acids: CASSPRQANYGYTF. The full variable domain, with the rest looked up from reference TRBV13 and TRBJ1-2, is AAGVIQSPRHLIKEKRETATLKCYPIPRHDTVYWYQQGPGQDPQFLISFYEKMQSDKGSIPDRFSAQQFSDYHSELNMSSLELGDSALYFCASSPRQANYGYTFGSGTRLTVV.

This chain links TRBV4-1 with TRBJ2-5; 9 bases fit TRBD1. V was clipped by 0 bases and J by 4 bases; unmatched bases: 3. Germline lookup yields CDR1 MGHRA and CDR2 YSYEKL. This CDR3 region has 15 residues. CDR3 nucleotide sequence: TGCGCCAGCAGCCAAGATACAGGGGGCATAGAGACCCAGTACTTC. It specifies CASSQDTGGIETQYF.